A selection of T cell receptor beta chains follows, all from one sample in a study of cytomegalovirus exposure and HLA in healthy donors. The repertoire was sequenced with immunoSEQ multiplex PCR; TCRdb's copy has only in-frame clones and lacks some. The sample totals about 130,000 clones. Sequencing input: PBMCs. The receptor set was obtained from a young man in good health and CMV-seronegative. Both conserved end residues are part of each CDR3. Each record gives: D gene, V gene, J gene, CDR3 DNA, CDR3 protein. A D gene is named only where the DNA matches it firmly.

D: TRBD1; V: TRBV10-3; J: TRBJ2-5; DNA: TGTGCCATCAGGGGAGAGAAAGACAGGGAAGAGACCCAGTACTTC; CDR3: CAIRGEKDREETQYF
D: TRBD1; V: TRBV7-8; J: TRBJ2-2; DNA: TGTGCCAGCAGCATACGGACAGGGGGCATTGGAAACACCGGGGAGCTGTTTTTT; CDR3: CASSIRTGGIGNTGELFF
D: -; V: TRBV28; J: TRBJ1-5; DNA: TGTGCCAGCAACCGGAGGAGGCAGATCAATCAGCCCCAGCATTTT; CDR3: CASNRRRQINQPQHF
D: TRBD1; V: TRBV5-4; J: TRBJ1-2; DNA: TGTGCCAGCAGCTTACGACGGGACAGAGGCACCTTC; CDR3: CASSLRRDRGTF
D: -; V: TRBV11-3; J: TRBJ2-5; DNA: TGTGCCAGCAGCTTAGAGGGTCCCAGAGGGACCCAGTACTTC; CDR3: CASSLEGPRGTQYF
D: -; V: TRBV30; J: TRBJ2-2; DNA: TGTGCCTGCAGTACAACAGGGCTGCCCGGGGAGCTGTTTTTT; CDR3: CACSTTGLPGELFF
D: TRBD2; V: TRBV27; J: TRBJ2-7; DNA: TGTGCCAGCAGTGGGACTAGCGGTTCCTACGAGCAGTACTTC; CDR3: CASSGTSGSYEQYF
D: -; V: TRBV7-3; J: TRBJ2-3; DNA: TGTGCCAGCAGCCTGCGGAGGGAAGATACGCAGTATTTT; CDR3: CASSLRREDTQYF
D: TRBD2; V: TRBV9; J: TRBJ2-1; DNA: TGTGCCAGCAGCGATCTAGCGGGAGAGAACAATGAGCAGTTCTTC; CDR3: CASSDLAGENNEQFF
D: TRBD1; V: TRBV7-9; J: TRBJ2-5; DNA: TGTGCCAGCAGTCCTTCCGGGACAGGGGTACAGGAGACCCAGTACTTC; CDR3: CASSPSGTGVQETQYF
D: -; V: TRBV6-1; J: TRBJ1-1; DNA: TGTGCCAGCAGTGAAACTGTCAACACTGAAGCTTTCTTT; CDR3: CASSETVNTEAFF
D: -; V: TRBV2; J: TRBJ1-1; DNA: TGTGCCAGCAGCCTCAGGGTTGCGGGGGTGAACACTGAAGCTTTCTTT; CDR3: CASSLRVAGVNTEAFF
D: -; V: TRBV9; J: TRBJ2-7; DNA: TGTGCCAGCTCCGAGGGAAAAGGGGGCTCCTACGAGCAGTACTTC; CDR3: CASSEGKGGSYEQYF
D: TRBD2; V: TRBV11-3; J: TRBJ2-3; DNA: TGTGCCAGCAGCTCATTAAATCGATGGACTAGCGGACTCACAGATACGCAGTATTTT; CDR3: CASSSLNRWTSGLTDTQYF
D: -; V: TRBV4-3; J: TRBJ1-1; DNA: TGCGCCAGCAGCCAGCTTGACGTGTCTCGGGTGGCCAGGGGGAACACTGAAGCTTTCTTT; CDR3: CASSQLDVSRVARGNTEAFF
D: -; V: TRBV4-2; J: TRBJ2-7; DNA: TGTGCCAGCAGCCAAGTGGGGCCGGGAGCCTACGAGCAGTACTTC; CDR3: CASSQVGPGAYEQYF
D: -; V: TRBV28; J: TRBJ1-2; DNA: TGTGCCAGCAGTTTACTTCAGGGGCCCTCGAACTTCTATGGCTACACCTTC; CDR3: CASSLLQGPSNFYGYTF
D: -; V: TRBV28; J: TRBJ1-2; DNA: TGTGCCAGCGTTAACAGGGTAGCCGGTGGCTACACCTTC; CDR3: CASVNRVAGGYTF
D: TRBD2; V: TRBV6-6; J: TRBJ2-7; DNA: TGTGCCAGCATGATCGGGCTAGCGGGACAGAATCAGTACTTC; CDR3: CASMIGLAGQNQYF
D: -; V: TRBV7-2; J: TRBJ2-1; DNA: TGTGCCAGCAGCTCTCGGGGGAATGAGCAGTTCTTC; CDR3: CASSSRGNEQFF
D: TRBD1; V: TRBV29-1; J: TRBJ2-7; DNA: TGCAGCGTTGCTACAGGGGTATACGGCTACGAGCAGTACTTC; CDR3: CSVATGVYGYEQYF
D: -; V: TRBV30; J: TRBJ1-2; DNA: TGTGCCTGGAGTGTGGGGCCTTATGGCTACACCTTC; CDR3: CAWSVGPYGYTF
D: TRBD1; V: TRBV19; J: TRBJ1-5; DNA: TGTGCCAGTACCGGACAGGGTAATCAGCCCCAGCATTTT; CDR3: CASTGQGNQPQHF
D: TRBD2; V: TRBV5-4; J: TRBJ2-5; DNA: TGTGCCAGCAGCTTGGCAGCGGGAGTTGAGACCCAGTACTTC; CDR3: CASSLAAGVETQYF
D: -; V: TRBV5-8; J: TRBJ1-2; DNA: TGTGCCAGCAGCCCGGCCGGGGTGAACTATGGCTACACCTTC; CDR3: CASSPAGVNYGYTF
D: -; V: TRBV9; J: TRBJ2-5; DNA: TGTGCCAGCAGCGTAGATCAACTTCAAGAGACCCAGTACTTC; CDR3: CASSVDQLQETQYF
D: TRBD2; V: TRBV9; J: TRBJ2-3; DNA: TGTGCCAGCAGCGTCACTAGCGGGGGGACGGGGAGCACAGATACGCAGTATTTT; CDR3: CASSVTSGGTGSTDTQYF
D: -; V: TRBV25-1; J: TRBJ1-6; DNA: TGTGCCAGCAGTGGGGAGAGGGCCCTCCACTTT; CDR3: CASSGERALHF
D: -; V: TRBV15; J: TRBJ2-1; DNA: TGTGCCACCAGCAGAGATTACAGTGAGCAGTTCTTC; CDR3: CATSRDYSEQFF
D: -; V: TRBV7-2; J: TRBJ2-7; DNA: TGTGCCAGCAGCTTAGTAGCGGCGGGAACCTACGAGCAGTACTTC; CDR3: CASSLVAAGTYEQYF
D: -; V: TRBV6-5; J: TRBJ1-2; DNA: TGTGCCAGCAGTTTCACAGGGTCTGGTGGCTACACCTTC; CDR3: CASSFTGSGGYTF
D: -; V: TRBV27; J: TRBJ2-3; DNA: TGTGCCAGCACCGACTTTCGGGGGAGCACAGATACGCAGTATTTT; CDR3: CASTDFRGSTDTQYF
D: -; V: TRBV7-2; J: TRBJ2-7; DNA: TGTGCCAGCAGCAAGGACAGACAACGGGAGCAGTACTTC; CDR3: CASSKDRQREQYF
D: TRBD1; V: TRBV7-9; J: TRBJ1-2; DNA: TGTGCCAGCAGCACCGGGACAGAGTTTGGCTACACCTTC; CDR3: CASSTGTEFGYTF
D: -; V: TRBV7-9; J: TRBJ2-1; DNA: TGTGCCAGCAGCTTTGGGGGAAGGGGGATTGGGGAGCAGTTCTTC; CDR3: CASSFGGRGIGEQFF
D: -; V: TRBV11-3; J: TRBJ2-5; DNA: TGTGCCAGCAGCCCAACCCTGCGGTTACAAGAGACCCAGTACTTC; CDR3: CASSPTLRLQETQYF
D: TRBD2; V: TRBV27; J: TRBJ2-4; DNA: TGTGCCAGCAGTTTAAGTAGCGGGGTGGTGCACATTCAGTACTTC; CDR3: CASSLSSGVVHIQYF